Presented here are 14 T cell receptor beta chains from one specimen sequenced in a study of blood T cell repertoires in COVID-19. The data were produced by immunoSEQ multiplex PCR, yet TCRdb's version contains in-frame clones alone and is incomplete. The table has roughly 320,000 clones, more than 85% seen once. The sequencing input was PBMCs or T cells enriched from blood (not recorded which). Receptor source: a woman younger than 45 who had been exposed to COVID-19.

The chain is built from TRBV2 and TRBJ2-1, with 14 bases lining up with TRBD2. The CDR3 has 16 residues. The J segment lost 3 bases and the V segment lost 6 bases, leaving 4 bases of the junction unmatched. Per germline, CDR1 SNHLY and CDR2 FYNNEI. The CDR3 DNA follows: TGTGCCAGCAGAGGGACTAGCGGGGGATTCTACAATGAGCAGTTCTTC. Its translation: CASRGTSGGFYNEQFF.

The chain employs TRBV19 and TRBJ1-1; D uncertain. The V end was cut by 1 base, the J end by 10 bases, with 7 bases between. From germline, CDR1 is LNHDA and CDR2 SQIVND (reference sequence). This CDR3 is built from 11 residues. The CDR3 protein is CASSIARGAFF. CDR3 DNA: TGTGCCAGTAGTATAGCGCGAGGAGCTTTCTTT.

On this clone itself: Just one base apart from a much larger clone, this may be a read error. The V and J genes are TRBV19 and TRBJ1-2; D gene unclear. The CDR3 covers 14 residues. In germline, CDR1 is LNHDA, CDR2 SQIVND (reference sequence). The CDR3 loop reads CANSIVTPIYGYTF. In nucleotides, the CDR3 is TGTGCCAATAGTATAGTTACACCGATCTATGGCTACACCTTC.

The chain is built from TRBV6-5 and TRBJ1-2, with D possibly TRBD1 on 6 matching bases. V was clipped by 3 bases and J by 8 bases, with 16 bases between them. CDR3 length: 14 amino acids. Germline loops: CDR1 MNHEY, CDR2 SVGAGI. The CDR3: CASSYGLGGMGYTF. Here the CDR3 DNA reads TGTGCCAGCAGTTATGGCCTAGGGGGTATGGGCTACACCTTC.

This rearrangement joins TRBV7-2 to TRBJ1-2; TRBD1 matches 11 bases. Losses at the gene ends were 3 bases for V and 8 bases for J; bases not matched to a gene: 17. This CDR3 is 18 amino acids long. Germline assignment: CDR1 SGHTA and CDR2 FQGNSA. The CDR3 coding sequence is TGTGCCAGCAGCTTCCCCGGACCTCCCAGGGGACAGGGGGGAGGCTACACCTTC. Translated: CASSFPGPPRGQGGGYTF.

V usage is TRBV11-3 and J usage is TRBJ1-1, with D tentatively TRBD1 (5 bases). The length of the CDR3 is 15 residues. The V end was cut by 1 base, the J end by 3 bases, with 12 bases between. Germline CDR1 is SGHNT and CDR2 is YENEEA. Here the CDR3 reads CASSLGPGKDTEAFF. CDR3 nucleotide sequence: TGTGCCAGCAGCTTAGGGCCAGGGAAGGACACTGAAGCTTTCTTT. Drawing the rest from reference TRBV11-3 and TRBJ1-1, the complete variable domain is EAGVVQSPRYKIIEKKQPVAFWCNPISGHNTLYWYLQNLGQGPELLIRYENEEAVDDSQLPKDRFSAERLKGVDSTLKIQPAELGDSAVYLCASSLGPGKDTEAFFGQGTRLTVV.

The V and J genes are TRBV5-1 and TRBJ1-2; D uncertain. V dropped 0 bases and J dropped 5 bases, with 11 bases sitting between them. The CDR3 is 14 residues long. Germline CDR1 is SGHRS and CDR2 is YFSETQ. CDR3 sequence (DNA): TGCGCCAGCAGCTTGGGAGGTCTGACGTATGGCTACACCTTC. Its translation: CASSLGGLTYGYTF.

The V call is TRBV4-3, the J call TRBJ2-3; weak D call: TRBD2 (5 bases). The CDR3 is 14 residues long. CDR1 and CDR2 (germline): LGHNA, YSLEER. Deletions cut 4 bases from V and 2 bases from J, with 10 bases between. CDR3 nucleotides: TGCGCCAGCAGCCGAACTAGAACCACAGATACGCAGTATTTT. Translation: CASSRTRTTDTQYF.

V is TRBV20-1 and J is TRBJ2-7; maybe TRBD1 (6 bases). Germline assignment: CDR1 DFQATT and CDR2 SNEGSKA (reference sequence). The CDR3 is 11 residues long. The V end lost 5 bases, the J end lost 10 bases, and 15 bases lay between the germline ends. CDR3 DNA: TGCAGTGCTTCGCGACAGGCGTTTCAGTACTTC. Translated, it gives CSASRQAFQYF.

In this sample, this clone turned up once. J is TRBJ2-3 and V is TRBV19; a possible D gene is TRBD1 (6 bases). The germline V and J ends were trimmed by 4 bases and 5 bases, with 13 bases remaining between them. Germline assignment: CDR1 LNHDA and CDR2 SQIVND (reference sequence). The CDR3 runs 14 residues. CDR3 region: CASSSRTDRDTQYF. CDR3 nucleotides: TGTGCCAGTAGTAGCAGGACAGACAGAGATACGCAGTATTTT.

This chain links TRBV5-1 with TRBJ1-1; perhaps TRBD1 as D (6 bases). The ends were cut back, 4 bases at V and 7 bases at J, with 11 bases in the middle. Germline V gene lookup returns CDR1 SGHRS and CDR2 YFSETQ. This CDR3 spans 12 amino acids. The CDR3 DNA follows: TGCGCCAGCAGCGCAGGGGTGGGTGAAGCTTTCTTT. This gives the protein CASSAGVGEAFF. Combining the CDR3 with reference TRBV5-1 and TRBJ1-1 gives the whole variable domain KAGVTQTPRYLIKTRGQQVTLSCSPISGHRSVSWYQQTPGQGLQFLFEYFSETQRNKGNFPGRFSGRQFSNSRSEMNVSTLELGDSALYLCASSAGVGEAFFGQGTRLTVV.

CDR3: CASSQEASTGPFNTIYF. DNA of the CDR3: TGTGCCAGCAGCCAAGAGGCCTCCACAGGGCCCTTTAACACCATATATTTT. The chain recombines TRBV4-2 with TRBJ1-3, with D perhaps matching TRBD1 (6 bases). The ends were cut back, 0 bases at V and 7 bases at J, with 19 bases in the middle. CDR1 is LGHNA and CDR2 is YNFKEQ in the germline V gene. The CDR3 runs to 17 residues.

The genes are TRBV6-2 or TRBV6-3 and TRBJ2-7, with 7 bases identical to TRBD2. Germline lookup yields CDR1 MNHEY and CDR2 SVGEGT. The CDR3 spans 14 residues. Trimming removed 5 bases from V and 5 bases from J; junction bases left unmatched: 9. The CDR3 is CASSATGGNHEQYF. As DNA, the CDR3 is TGTGCCAGCAGTGCAACCGGGGGGAATCACGAGCAGTACTTC.

V and J are TRBV7-2 and TRBJ1-5; D is uncertain. The CDR3 runs to 14 residues. Trimming removed 5 bases from V and 4 bases from J, with 12 bases in between. CDR1 is SGHTA, CDR2 FQGNSA, per germline. CDR3 bases: TGTGCCAGCAGCGGGCGGTCGGGGAATCAGCCCCAGCATTTT. Amino acids: CASSGRSGNQPQHF.